This T cell receptor (beta chain) was found in a study of blood T cell repertoires in COVID-19. Study details: Sites across the United States, Italy and Spain contributed samples from acute and convalescent COVID-19. Nucleic acid was either cDNA or gDNA, and it came from T cells, B-cell-depleted T cells, or PBMCs.

Original analysis: Reference gene primer amplification gave nucleated cell count estimates. Sequenced by immunoSEQ multiplex PCR; TCRdb stores in-frame clones only, minus some. D and trimming come from the DNA, and the V and J calls and clone size come from that table. The sample includes roughly 200,000 clones, about 87% of them seen just once. The CDR3 sequence is 17 residues long. Germline CDR1 SGHTA, CDR2 FQGNSA. The germline V and J ends were trimmed by 0 bases and 0 bases, with 13 bases remaining between them. The sequence came from a young woman who had recovered from COVID-19. The chain carries TRBV7-2 and TRBJ2-3; D perhaps matches TRBD2 (6 bases). The sequencing input was peripheral blood. The CDR3 sequence is CASSLALLAASTDTQYF. The DNA for the CDR3 is TGTGCCAGCAGCTTAGCGCTCTTAGCGGCGAGCACAGATACGCAGTATTTT.